Presented here are 3 T cell receptor beta chains from one specimen sequenced in a study of blood T cell repertoires in COVID-19. The repertoire was sequenced with immunoSEQ multiplex PCR; TCRdb's copy has only in-frame clones and lacks some. This sample has over 250,000 clones, with approximately 85% found just once. Sequencing was performed on PBMCs or T cells enriched from blood (not recorded which). These receptors were taken from a woman in her twenties or thirties who had recovered from COVID-19.

This sequence joins TRBV9 and TRBJ2-1, with D possibly matching TRBD1 (6 bases). The CDR3 has 13 residues. Germline V gene lookup returns CDR1 SGDLS and CDR2 YYNGEE. V was cut by 0 bases and J by 15 bases, with 16 bases left in between. The CDR3 region is CASSVEDRSAMFF. CDR3 nucleotides: TGTGCCAGCAGCGTAGAAGACAGGAGTGCAATGTTCTTC.

The rearrangement uses TRBV24-1 and TRBJ1-5; D possibly corresponds to TRBD1 (6 bases). The V gene lost 6 bases and the J gene lost 5 bases, with 16 bases spanning the gap. This CDR3 comprises 15 residues. Germline CDR1 KGHDR, CDR2 SFDVKD. The CDR3 sequence: CATSSGGARYQPQHF. DNA for the CDR3: TGTGCCACCAGTTCGGGGGGCGCGAGGTATCAGCCCCAGCATTTT.

The chain has TRBV18 and TRBJ2-3; D is possibly TRBD1 (5 bases). The V gene lost 3 bases and the J gene lost 2 bases, with 9 bases spanning the gap. This CDR3 has 14 residues. Germline CDR1 KGHSH, CDR2 LQKENI. This chain's CDR3 is CASSPDTFTDTQYF. CDR3 DNA: TGTGCCAGCTCACCGGACACCTTCACAGATACGCAGTATTTT.